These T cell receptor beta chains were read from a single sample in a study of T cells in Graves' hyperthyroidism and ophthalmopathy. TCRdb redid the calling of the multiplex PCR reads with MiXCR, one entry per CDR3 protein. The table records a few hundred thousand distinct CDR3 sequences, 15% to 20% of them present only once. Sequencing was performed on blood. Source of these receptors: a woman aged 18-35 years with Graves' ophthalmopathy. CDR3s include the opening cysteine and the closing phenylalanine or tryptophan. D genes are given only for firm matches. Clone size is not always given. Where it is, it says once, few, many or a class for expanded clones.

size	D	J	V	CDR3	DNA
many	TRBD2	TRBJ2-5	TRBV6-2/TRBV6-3	CASSRGLATQETQYF	TGTGCCAGCAGTCGCGGACTAGCGACACAAGAGACCCAGTACTTC
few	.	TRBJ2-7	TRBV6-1	CASKGVGGETYEQYF	TGTGCCAGCAAGGGAGTGGGCGGGGAGACCTACGAGCAGTACTTC
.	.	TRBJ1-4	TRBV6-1	CASRLDSLNEKLFF	TGTGCCAGCAGACTAGACTCCCTAAATGAAAAACTGTTTTTT
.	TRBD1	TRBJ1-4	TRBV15	CATSERDSANEKLFF	TGTGCCACCAGCGAACGGGACAGTGCTAATGAAAAACTGTTTTTT
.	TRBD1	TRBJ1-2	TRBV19	CASSPRQGDRGYTF	TGTGCCAGTAGCCCCAGACAGGGGGATCGTGGCTACACCTTC
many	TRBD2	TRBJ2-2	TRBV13	CATGTSGRVTGELFF	TGTGCCACGGGGACTAGCGGCCGAGTCACCGGGGAGCTGTTTTTT
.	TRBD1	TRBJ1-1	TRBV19	CASSIRGNEAFF	TGTGCCAGTAGTATCAGGGGGAATGAAGCTTTCTTT
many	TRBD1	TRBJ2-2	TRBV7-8	CASSPDRANTGELFF	TGTGCCAGCAGCCCGGACAGGGCGAACACCGGGGAGCTGTTTTTT
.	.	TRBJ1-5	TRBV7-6	CASSPRGGEPQHF	TGTGCCAGCAGCCCCCGGGGGGGGGAGCCCCAGCATTTT
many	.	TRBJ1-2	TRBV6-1	CASIRGYGYTF	TGTGCCAGCATAAGGGGCTATGGCTACACCTTC